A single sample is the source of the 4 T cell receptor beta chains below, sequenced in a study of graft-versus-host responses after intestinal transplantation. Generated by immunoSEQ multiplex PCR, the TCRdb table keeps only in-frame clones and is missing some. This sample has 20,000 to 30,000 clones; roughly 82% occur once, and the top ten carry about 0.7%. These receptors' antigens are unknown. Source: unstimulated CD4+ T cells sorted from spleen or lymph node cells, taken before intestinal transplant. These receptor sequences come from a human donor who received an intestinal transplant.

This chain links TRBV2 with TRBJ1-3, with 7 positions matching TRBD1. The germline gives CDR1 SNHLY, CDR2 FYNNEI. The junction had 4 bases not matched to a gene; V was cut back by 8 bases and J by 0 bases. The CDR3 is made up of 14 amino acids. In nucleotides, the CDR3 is TGTGCCAGCCTAACAGGGGACTCTGGAAACACCATATATTTT. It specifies CASLTGDSGNTIYF.

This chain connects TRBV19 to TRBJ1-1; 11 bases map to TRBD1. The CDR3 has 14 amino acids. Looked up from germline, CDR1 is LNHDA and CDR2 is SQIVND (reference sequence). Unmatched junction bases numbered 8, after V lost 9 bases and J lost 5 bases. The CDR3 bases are TGTGCCAGCCGGGGACAGGGGGGAGAGACTGAAGCTTTCTTT. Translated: CASRGQGGETEAFF.

The CDR3 nucleotides are TGTGCCAGTACTATGGAAGGGTGGAGAGACACCATATATTTT. As protein: CASTMEGWRDTIYF. This sequence joins TRBV19 and TRBJ1-3; no clear D. The V gene lost 7 bases and the J gene lost 8 bases, with 18 bases spanning the gap. The CDR3 is 14 residues long. The germline V gene encodes CDR1 LNHDA and CDR2 SQIVND (reference sequence).

The DNA for the CDR3 is TGTGCCAGCAGCTTGGTACCTGGTGAGACCCAGTACTTC. Its translation: CASSLVPGETQYF. The rearrangement links TRBV5-4 to TRBJ2-5; D call uncertain. Trimming stripped 0 bases from V and 5 bases from J, with 8 bases between. Germline CDR1 SGHNT, CDR2 YYREEE (reference sequence). This CDR3 region has 13 residues.